The TCR beta chain described here comes from a study of blood T cell repertoires in COVID-19. Looking at the study overall: From the United States, Italy and Spain came samples of acute and convalescent COVID-19. PBMCs, B-cell-depleted T cells, or T cells provided the cDNA or gDNA that made up the material.

The CDR3 has 15 amino acids. The ends lost 4 bases at V and 2 bases at J; junction bases unmatched: 7. Germline CDR1 is SGHTS and CDR2 is YDEGEE. Source study methods: Amplification of reference gene primers provided the estimated nucleated cell counts. Using immunoSEQ multiplex PCR, the repertoire was profiled, and TCRdb retains in-frame clones only, with some absent. D and trimming come from the DNA, and the V and J calls and clone size come from that table. Among under 150,000 clones listed, 85% to 90% were seen once. V gene TRBV5-8 combines with J gene TRBJ2-3, with 7 bases matching TRBD1. This receptor was taken from a woman aged 45 to 65 with acute or convalescent COVID-19. Sequencing was done on a sample of peripheral blood. CDR3 region: CASSPTGAHTDTQYF. The DNA of the CDR3 is TGTGCCAGCAGCCCTACAGGGGCGCACACAGATACGCAGTATTTT.